Shown below are 31 T cell receptor beta chains from a single sample sequenced in a study of identical twins. Using its own MiXCR run on the 5' RACE reads, TCRdb lists one record per CDR3 protein. The repertoire holds roughly 1,500,000 distinct CDR3 sequences, less than 35% seen once, with around 0.25% in the top ten. What was sequenced was cord blood. The receptors here all came from a newborn girl in good health.

This clonotype turned up a few times. The rearrangement links TRBV20-1 to TRBJ2-7; D is perhaps TRBD1 (6 bases). This CDR3 spans 12 amino acids. Germline-derived CDR1 and CDR2 are DFQATT and SNEGSKA (reference sequence). CDR3 amino acids: CSNRAPNYEQYF. Here the CDR3 DNA reads TGCAGCAACAGGGCCCCCAACTACGAGCAGTACTTC.

This clonotype showed up many times. The chain couples TRBV10-3 to TRBJ2-7; D ambiguous. There are 12 residues in the CDR3. Trimming removed 4 bases at V and 0 bases at J, with 4 bases between. Germline V gene sequence: CDR1 ENHRY, CDR2 SYGVKD. In DNA, the CDR3 is TGTGCCATCAGTGGGGGCTCCTACGAGCAGTACTTC. Protein sequence: CAISGGSYEQYF.

This clonotype was recorded only once. This may arise from a read error, as a much more abundant clone is one base away. The genes are TRBV12-3 or TRBV12-4 and TRBJ1-2; a weak D match, TRBD1 (5 bases). The CDR3 runs 15 residues. This CDR3 reads CASSLAPGLNCGYTF. The CDR3 DNA follows: TGTGCCAGCAGTTTAGCGCCAGGGCTTAACTGTGGCTACACCTTC.

This clonotype was observed many times. The chain couples TRBV5-1 to TRBJ1-2; TRBD1 agrees at 9 bases. The CDR3 runs to 13 residues. CDR1 is SGHRS and CDR2 is YFSETQ in the germline V gene. Trimming at V came to 0 bases and at J to 6 bases, leaving 0 bases not matched to a gene. This chain's CDR3 is CASSLGQGDGYTF. The CDR3 bases are TGCGCCAGCAGCTTGGGACAGGGGGATGGCTACACCTTC.

The sample holds a few counts of this clonotype. J is TRBJ2-1 and V is TRBV20-1, with 8 nucleotides matching TRBD2. Germline CDR1 is DFQATT and CDR2 is SNEGSKA (reference sequence). The CDR3 totals 16 residues. V was clipped by 0 bases and J by 0 bases; unmatched bases: 4. The CDR3 here is CSARERREDSYNEQFF. CDR3 nucleotides: TGCAGTGCTAGAGAACGGCGGGAGGACTCCTACAATGAGCAGTTCTTC.

In this sample, this clonotype turned up a few times. V is TRBV20-1 and J is TRBJ2-7; D is undetermined. Germline V gene sequence: CDR1 DFQATT, CDR2 SNEGSKA (reference sequence). The CDR3 contains 11 residues. Trimming removed 6 bases at V and 2 bases at J, with 8 bases between. CDR3 nucleotides: TGCAGTGCGATGCATACCTACGAGCAGTACTTC. Translating gives CSAMHTYEQYF.

The rearrangement links TRBV29-1 to TRBJ1-2, with 7 bases that match TRBD1. CDR3 length: 12 amino acids. Germline CDR1 and CDR2: SQVTM and ANQGSEA. Losses at the gene ends were 5 bases for V and 8 bases for J; bases not matched to a gene: 8. In DNA, the CDR3 is TGCAGCGTTAACCACAGGGGAGGAGGCTACACCTTC. It translates to CSVNHRGGGYTF.

J is TRBJ2-1 and V is TRBV7-2; no definite D call. The CDR3 totals 15 residues. V was clipped by 2 bases and J by 2 bases, with 10 bases between them. Germline-derived CDR1 and CDR2 are SGHTA and FQGNSA. CDR3 DNA: TGTGCCAGCAGCTTACCCGGGCTCCCCTACAATGAGCAGTTCTTC. It encodes CASSLPGLPYNEQFF. The whole variable domain, filled in from reference TRBV7-2 and TRBJ2-1, reads GAGVSQSPSNKVTEKGKDVELRCDPISGHTALYWYRQSLGQGLEFLIYFQGNSAPDKSGLPSDRFSAERTGGSVSTLTIQRTQQEDSAVYLCASSLPGLPYNEQFFGPGTRLTVL.

J is TRBJ1-5 and V is TRBV30, with a tentative D call TRBD1 (5 bases). The V gene's germline CDR1 is GTSNPN and CDR2 SVGIG (reference sequence). The CDR3 extends over 13 amino acids. The V end was cut by 3 bases, the J end by 2 bases, with 8 bases between. In DNA, the CDR3 is TGTGCCTGGAGCACACAGGGCAATCAGCCCCAGCATTTT. Its protein is CAWSTQGNQPQHF.

Many counts were recorded for this clonotype. The V gene is TRBV7-2, the J gene TRBJ1-2; D possibly corresponds to TRBD1 (5 bases). Deletions cut 0 bases from V and 4 bases from J, with 9 bases between. This CDR3 is built from 14 residues. In germline, CDR1 is SGHTA, CDR2 FQGNSA. In nucleotides, the CDR3 is TGTGCCAGCAGCTTAGCCTCGGGGGGCTATGGCTACACCTTC. This translates into CASSLASGGYGYTF.

For this clonotype: One end of the junction varies from germline; a read error may be responsible. This chain connects TRBV12-3 or TRBV12-4 to TRBJ2-4; 10 nucleotides match TRBD2. The end of the DNA fits TRBJ2-5 better, so the J call may be wrong. This CDR3 comprises 15 residues. The CDR3 sequence: CASGLAASGGETQYF. In nucleotides, the CDR3 is TGTGCCAGCGGTTTAGCGGCTAGCGGGGGAGAGACCCAGTACTTC.

This clonotype was seen only a few times. J is TRBJ2-3 and V is TRBV12-3 or TRBV12-4; 10 bases fit TRBD2. CDR3 size: 13 residues. V was clipped by 8 bases and J by 4 bases; unmatched bases: 3. For the CDR3, the DNA is TGTGCCAGCCTAGCGGGAGTTGCAGATACGCAGTATTTT. Encoded protein: CASLAGVADTQYF.

Only a few counts were recorded for this clonotype. V is TRBV20-1 and J is TRBJ2-3; 9 bases agree with TRBD2. The junction had 12 bases not matched to a gene; V was cut back by 0 bases and J by 2 bases. Germline V CDR1 and CDR2: DFQATT, SNEGSKA (reference sequence). The CDR3 loop spans 18 amino acids. CDR3 coding DNA: TGCAGTGCTAGAGATCGATACAGCGGGGGGTCAGACACAGATACGCAGTATTTT. Encoded protein: CSARDRYSGGSDTDTQYF.

The chain couples TRBV3-1 to TRBJ2-7; D is possibly TRBD2 (5 bases). The V and J ends lost 0 bases and 6 bases respectively, with 15 bases between them. Germline V gene lookup returns CDR1 LGHDT and CDR2 YNNKEL (reference sequence). CDR3 length equals 15 residues. The CDR3 coding sequence is TGTGCCAGCAGCCAAGAGGTCTCGGGGTTTCGCGAGCAGTACTTC. Encoded protein: CASSQEVSGFREQYF.

The chain is built from TRBV6-5 and TRBJ2-3; weak D call: TRBD2 (5 bases). This CDR3 comprises 16 residues. Germline V lookup: CDR1 MNHEY, CDR2 SVGAGI. The V end lost 0 bases, the J end lost 1 base, and 11 bases lay between the germline ends. CDR3 DNA: TGTGCCAGCAGTTACTCCATTCGGGGTGGCACAGATACGCAGTATTTT. It encodes CASSYSIRGGTDTQYF.

The rearrangement joins TRBV2 to TRBJ2-3; TRBD2 agrees at 8 bases. This CDR3 has 14 amino acids. The germline V gene encodes CDR1 SNHLY and CDR2 FYNNEI. V dropped 4 bases and J dropped 5; count of bases not matched to a gene: 5. The CDR3 coding sequence is TGTGCCAGCAGTGTCAGCGGGGGAGGAGATACGCAGTATTTT. This encodes CASSVSGGGDTQYF.

A few counts support this clonotype. The V call is TRBV20-1, the J call TRBJ1-2, with D possibly matching TRBD1 (5 bases). CDR1 and CDR2 from the germline V gene are DFQATT and SNEGSKA (reference sequence). V was pared by 7 bases and J by 0 bases, with 9 bases between. This CDR3 has 12 amino acids. CDR3 loop: CSGGGSNYGYTF. The CDR3 DNA reads as TGCAGTGGCGGGGGATCTAACTATGGCTACACCTTC.

The table lists this clonotype with a few counts. This rearrangement joins TRBV6-6 to TRBJ2-7; the match to TRBD2 covers 12 bases. The V gene's germline CDR1 is MNHNY and CDR2 SVGAGI (reference sequence). V shed 8 bases, J shed 3 bases, and the junction held 11 bases outside the gene matches. The CDR3 is 16 amino acids. The CDR3 DNA is TGTGCCAGCGCGACTAGCGGGAGAGCCCCCCACTACGAGCAGTACTTC. Amino acids: CASATSGRAPHYEQYF.

This chain joins TRBV9 and TRBJ2-5; D is perhaps TRBD2 (6 bases). CDR1 and CDR2 (germline): SGDLS, YYNGEE. The CDR3 length is 16 residues. V was clipped by 3 bases and J by 1 base, with 16 bases between them. The CDR3 here is CASSAHWGLLQETQYF. CDR3 in DNA: TGTGCCAGCAGCGCCCACTGGGGACTGCTCCAAGAGACCCAGTACTTC.

This clonotype was seen a few times. This chain connects TRBV7-2 to TRBJ2-3; 12 bases map to TRBD2. Unmatched junction bases numbered 7, after V lost 1 base and J lost 5 bases. The CDR3 loop spans 17 amino acids. CDR1 and CDR2 from the germline V gene are SGHTA and FQGNSA. The CDR3 reads CASSLVASGGGKDTQYF. Written as DNA, the CDR3 is TGTGCCAGCAGCTTAGTTGCTAGCGGGGGGGGCAAAGATACGCAGTATTTT.

As concerns this clonotype: A single base separates this from a much larger clone, so it may be a read error. The chain is built from TRBV12-3 or TRBV12-4 and TRBJ2-3; the match to TRBD2 covers 11 bases. The CDR3 runs to 17 residues. The CDR3 nucleotides are TGTGCCAGCAGTTTAGCTAGCGGGAGGGAGGTCACAGATACGCGGTATTTT. The encoded protein is CASSLASGREVTDTRYF.

The chain combines TRBV7-2 with TRBJ2-1, with TRBD2 identical over 11 bases. Germline CDR1 is SGHTA and CDR2 is FQGNSA. V dropped 2 bases and J dropped 4; count of bases not matched to a gene: 10. The CDR3 loop spans 18 amino acids. The CDR3 sequence: CASSLPKTSGDPYNEQFF. CDR3 nucleotide sequence: TGTGCCAGCAGCTTACCTAAGACTAGCGGGGACCCTTACAATGAGCAGTTCTTC.

This chain uses TRBV6-1 with TRBJ2-3; TRBD2 agrees at 10 bases. CDR1 is MNHNS and CDR2 is SASEGT in the germline V gene. The CDR3 spans 18 residues. V dropped 5 bases and J dropped 0; count of bases not matched to a gene: 11. This chain's CDR3 is CASSLVRTSGTSTDTQYF. The CDR3, as DNA: TGTGCCAGCAGTCTTGTTAGGACTAGCGGTACTAGCACAGATACGCAGTATTTT.

With regard to this clonotype: The junction and the germline gene differ at one end; a read error may be behind it. The CDR3 coding sequence is TGTGCCGGCAGCCAAGATCTTAGAGGGGGCGGGCAGCCCCAGCATTTT. It encodes CAGSQDLRGGGQPQHF. The rearrangement joins TRBV3-1 to TRBJ1-5; the match to TRBD1 covers 7 bases. The CDR3 is made up of 16 amino acids. The V gene's germline CDR1 is LGHDT and CDR2 YNNKEL (reference sequence).

The V and J genes are TRBV28 and TRBJ2-5; D gene ambiguous. The germline CDR1 and CDR2 sequences are MDHEN and SYDVKM. CDR3 length: 14 residues. Between the trimmed V and J ends, which lost 3 bases and 1 base, there was a span of 9 bases. The CDR3 DNA is TGTGCCAGCAGTTTCGAAACGCCCCAAGAGACCCAGTACTTC. This gives the protein CASSFETPQETQYF. The full variable domain, in which reference TRBV28 and TRBJ2-5 provide the parts outside the CDR3, is DVKVTQSSRYLVKRTGEKVFLECVQDMDHENMFWYRQDPGLGLRLIYFSYDVKMKEKGDIPEGYSVSREKKERFSLILESASTNQTSMYLCASSFETPQETQYFGPGTRLLVL.

V is TRBV28 and J is TRBJ1-1; 8 bases agree with TRBD1. CDR1 is MDHEN, CDR2 SYDVKM, per germline. The CDR3 totals 15 residues. V dropped 3 bases and J dropped 10; count of bases not matched to a gene: 13. Here the CDR3 DNA reads TGTGCCAGCAGTTTTTTTGGGGCAGGGGGCTTCGGAGCTTTCTTT. Translating gives CASSFFGAGGFGAFF. The full variable domain, with the rest looked up from reference TRBV28 and TRBJ1-1, is DVKVTQSSRYLVKRTGEKVFLECVQDMDHENMFWYRQDPGLGLRLIYFSYDVKMKEKGDIPEGYSVSREKKERFSLILESASTNQTSMYLCASSFFGAGGFGAFFGQGTRLTVV.

The chain uses TRBV7-2 and TRBJ1-3, with D tentatively TRBD1 (6 bases). This CDR3 contains 17 residues. V was cut by 5 bases and J by 0 bases, with 17 bases left in between. CDR1 is SGHTA, CDR2 FQGNSA, per germline. In nucleotides, the CDR3 is TGTGCCAGCAGCCTCCTCCCGACAGGTCACTCTGGAAACACCATATATTTT. This encodes CASSLLPTGHSGNTIYF.

Turning to this clonotype: Germline and junction disagree at one end, which may indicate a read error. The V and J genes are TRBV27 and TRBJ1-2; 11 bases align to TRBD1. From germline, CDR1 is MNHEY and CDR2 SMNVEV (reference sequence). The CDR3 has 15 amino acids. The CDR3 protein is CASSLGTGGKGGYTF. CDR3 coding DNA: TGCGCCAGCAGTTTGGGGACAGGGGGTAAAGGGGGCTACACCTTC.

The chain uses TRBV14 and TRBJ1-2; the D is unclear. CDR1 is SGHDN, CDR2 FVKESK, per germline. The V and J ends lost 1 base and 2 bases respectively, with 8 bases between them. CDR3 length: 14 residues. CDR3 DNA sequence: TGTGCCAGCAGCCAAGCGATCCCAAACTATGGCTACACCTTC. As protein: CASSQAIPNYGYTF.

Ten or more counts support this clonotype. The rearrangement links TRBV21-1 to TRBJ2-3; the DNA was not compared with TRBD1, the D call given in the table. TRBV21-1 is designated a pseudogene. This CDR3 spans 15 amino acids. CDR3 nucleotides: TGTGCCAGCAGCAAAGTCGAAGGGGACGGTCATACGCAGTATTTT. This translates into CASSKVEGDGHTQYF.

For this clonotype: No conserved phenylalanine or tryptophan ends this CDR3, so it is likely a read error. The gene calls are TRBV6-1 and TRBJ1-2; D call uncertain. The CDR3 consists of 13 residues. Germline V lookup: CDR1 MNHNS, CDR2 SASEGT. Trimming removed 7 bases from V and 0 bases from J, with 9 bases in between. CDR3 sequence reads: CASTRPANYGYTL. In DNA, the CDR3 is TGTGCCAGCACCCGACCTGCTAACTATGGCTACACCCTC.